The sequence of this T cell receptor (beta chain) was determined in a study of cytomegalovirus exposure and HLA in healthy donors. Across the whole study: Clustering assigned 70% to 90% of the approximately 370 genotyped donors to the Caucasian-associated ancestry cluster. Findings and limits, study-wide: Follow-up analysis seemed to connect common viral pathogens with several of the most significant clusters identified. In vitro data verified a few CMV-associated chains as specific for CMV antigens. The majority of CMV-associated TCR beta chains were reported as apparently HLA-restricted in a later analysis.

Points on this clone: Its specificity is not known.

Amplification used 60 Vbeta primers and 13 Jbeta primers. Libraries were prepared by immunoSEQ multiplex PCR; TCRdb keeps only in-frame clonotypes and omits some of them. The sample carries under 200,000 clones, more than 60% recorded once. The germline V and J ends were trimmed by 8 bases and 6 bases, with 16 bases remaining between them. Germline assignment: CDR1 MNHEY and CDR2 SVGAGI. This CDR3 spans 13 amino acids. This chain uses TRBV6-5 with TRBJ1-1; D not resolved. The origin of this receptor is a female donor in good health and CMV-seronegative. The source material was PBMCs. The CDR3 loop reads CASPRKGDAEAFF. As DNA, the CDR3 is TGTGCCAGCCCAAGAAAGGGAGATGCTGAAGCTTTCTTT.